This TCR beta chain was identified in a study of blood T cell repertoires in COVID-19. Study background: Sources were T cells, B-cell-depleted T cells, or PBMCs; the material itself was cDNA or gDNA.

Sequencing was performed with immunoSEQ multiplex PCR; in TCRdb, only in-frame clones are kept and a portion is missing. The sample includes about 34,000 clones, roughly three quarters of them seen just once. Germline V gene sequence: CDR1 MGHRA, CDR2 YSYEKL. The CDR3 covers 14 residues. With V trimmed by 1 base and J by 9 bases, 2 bases remained unmatched. Sequences were obtained from peripheral blood. The receptor was derived from a human donor in a cohort sampled during active COVID-19. V gene TRBV4-1 combines with J gene TRBJ1-6; TRBD1 matches at 8 bases. The CDR3 reads CASSQGQGISPLHF. As DNA, the CDR3 is TGCGCCAGCAGCCAAGGACAGGGGATTTCACCCCTCCACTTT.